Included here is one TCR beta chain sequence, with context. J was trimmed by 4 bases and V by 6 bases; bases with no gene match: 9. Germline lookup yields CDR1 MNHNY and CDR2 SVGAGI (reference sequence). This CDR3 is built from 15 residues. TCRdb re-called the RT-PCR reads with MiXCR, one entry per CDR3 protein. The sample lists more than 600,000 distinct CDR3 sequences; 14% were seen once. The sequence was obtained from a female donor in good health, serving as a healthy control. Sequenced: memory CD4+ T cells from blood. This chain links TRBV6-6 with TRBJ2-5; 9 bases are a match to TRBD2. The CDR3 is CASREAGGVGETQYF. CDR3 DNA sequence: TGTGCCAGCAGGGAAGCGGGAGGTGTGGGAGAGACCCAGTACTTC.